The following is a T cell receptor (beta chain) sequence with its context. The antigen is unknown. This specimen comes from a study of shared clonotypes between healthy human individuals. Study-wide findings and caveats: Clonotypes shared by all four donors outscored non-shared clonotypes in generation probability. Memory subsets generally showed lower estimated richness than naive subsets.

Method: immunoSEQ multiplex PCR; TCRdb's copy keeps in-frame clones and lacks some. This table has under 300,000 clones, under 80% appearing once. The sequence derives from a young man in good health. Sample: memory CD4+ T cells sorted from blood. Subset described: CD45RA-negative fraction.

The CDR3 spells CASSQQVLAAYEQYF. In DNA form, the CDR3 reads TGTGCCAGCAGCCAACAGGTACTCGCTGCCTACGAGCAGTACTTC. The genes are TRBV28 and TRBJ2-7, with D maybe TRBD1 (5 bases). This CDR3 has 15 amino acids. CDR1 is MDHEN, CDR2 SYDVKM, per germline. The V end was cut by 6 bases, the J end by 2 bases, with 17 bases between.